The present T cell receptor beta chain was sequenced within a study of T-cell memory formation after mild COVID-19. Study-level findings and limits: The pre-infection memory compartment contained some responding clones, suggesting cross-reactive memory joined.

Concerning this clonotype itself: The antigen is undetermined.

TCRdb re-called the 5' RACE reads with MiXCR, one entry per CDR3 protein. The sample consists of roughly 250,000 distinct CDR3 sequences, roughly 17% of them appearing once. With 8 bases removed from V and 2 bases from J, the gap between germline ends came to 19 bases. Germline V gives CDR1 SNHLY, CDR2 FYNNEI. This CDR3 spans 15 amino acids. Source material: PBMCs or a T cell subset sorted from them (not recorded which). The receptor was derived from a man aged 18 to 35 who had mild COVID-19 (a few samples of this study predate the infection). Cell type and time point are not known. This rearrangement joins TRBV2 to TRBJ2-7; possibly TRBD1 or TRBD2 for D (5 bases each). The DNA for the CDR3 is TGTGCCAGCGCCCCGGAGCGGCAGGGCACCTACGAGCAGTACTTC. Translated: CASAPERQGTYEQYF.